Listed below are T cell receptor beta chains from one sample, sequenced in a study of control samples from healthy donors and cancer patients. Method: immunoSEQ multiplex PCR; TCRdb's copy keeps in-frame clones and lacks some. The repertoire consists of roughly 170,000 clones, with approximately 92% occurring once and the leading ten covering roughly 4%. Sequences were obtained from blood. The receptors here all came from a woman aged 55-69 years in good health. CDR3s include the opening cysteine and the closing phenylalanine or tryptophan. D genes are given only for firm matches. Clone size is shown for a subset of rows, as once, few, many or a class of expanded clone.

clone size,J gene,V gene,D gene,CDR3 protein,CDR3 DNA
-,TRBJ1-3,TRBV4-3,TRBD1,CASSQDIGQDSGNTIYF,TGCGCCAGCAGCCAAGATATAGGACAGGACTCTGGAAACACCATATATTTT
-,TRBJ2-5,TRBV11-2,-,CASSLATGRSQETQYF,TGTGCCAGCAGCTTAGCCACGGGCAGAAGTCAAGAGACCCAGTACTTC
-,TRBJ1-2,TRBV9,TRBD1,CASSLQGDDGYTF,TGTGCCAGCAGCTTACAGGGGGACGATGGCTACACCTTC
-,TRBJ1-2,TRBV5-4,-,CASSFTTAVFYGYTF,TGTGCCAGCAGCTTCACTACCGCAGTATTCTATGGCTACACCTTC
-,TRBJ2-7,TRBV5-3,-,CARSFPGQMSSAIYEQYF,TGTGCCAGAAGCTTTCCGGGCCAGATGTCCTCAGCGATCTACGAGCAGTACTTC
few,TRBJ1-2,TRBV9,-,CASSEGLSNYGYTF,TGTGCCAGCAGCGAGGGCCTCTCTAACTATGGCTACACCTTC
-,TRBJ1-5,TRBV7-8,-,CASSLAGLSNQPQHF,TGTGCCAGCAGCTTAGCCGGACTGAGCAATCAGCCCCAGCATTTT
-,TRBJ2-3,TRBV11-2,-,CASSKLLVEDTQYF,TGTGCCAGCAGCAAGCTTTTGGTGGAAGATACGCAGTATTTT
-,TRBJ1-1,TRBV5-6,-,CASSRRGYAFF,TGTGCCAGCAGCAGACGGGGATACGCTTTCTTT
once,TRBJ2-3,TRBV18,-,CASRMASDYTDTQYF,TGTGCCAGCAGAATGGCGTCCGACTACACAGATACGCAGTATTTT
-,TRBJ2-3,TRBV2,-,CASGGAGTQYF,TGTGCCAGCGGGGGGGCTGGTACGCAGTATTTT
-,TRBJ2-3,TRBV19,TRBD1,CASSIGGTGDTDTQYF,TGTGCCAGTAGTATAGGCGGGACAGGGGACACAGATACGCAGTATTTT
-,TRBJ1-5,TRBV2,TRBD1,CASRPDRAGGNQPQHF,TGTGCCAGCAGACCTGACAGGGCAGGAGGCAATCAGCCCCAGCATTTT
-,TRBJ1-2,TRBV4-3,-,CASSQVLPGPINYGYTF,TGCGCCAGCAGCCAAGTACTTCCGGGACCCATTAACTATGGCTACACCTTC
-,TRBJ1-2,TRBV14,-,CASSQVEGRVYGYTF,TGTGCCAGCAGCCAAGTGGAGGGACGCGTCTATGGCTACACCTTC
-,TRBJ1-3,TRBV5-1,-,CASSSSGDSGNTIYF,TGCGCCAGCAGCTCCTCCGGCGACTCTGGAAACACCATATATTTT
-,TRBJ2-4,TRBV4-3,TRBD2,CASSQEIRLAGRNIQYF,TGCGCCAGCAGCCAAGAGATCAGGCTAGCGGGGAGAAACATTCAGTACTTC
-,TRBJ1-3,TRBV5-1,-,CASSGGSGNTIYF,TGCGCCAGCAGCGGGGGTTCTGGAAACACCATATATTTT
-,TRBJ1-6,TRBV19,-,CASSIASGRSPLHF,TGTGCCAGTAGTATAGCGAGTGGTCGTTCACCCCTCCACTTT
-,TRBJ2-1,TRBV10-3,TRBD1,CAINPSTGTGMGNEQFF,TGTGCCATCAATCCCTCAACCGGGACAGGGATGGGCAATGAGCAGTTCTTC
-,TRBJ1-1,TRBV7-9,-,CASSPFGQTMNTEAFF,TGTGCCAGCAGCCCCTTTGGACAGACCATGAACACTGAAGCTTTCTTT
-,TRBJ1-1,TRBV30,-,CAWRWTEAQGAFF,TGTGCCTGGAGATGGACAGAGGCCCAGGGGGCTTTCTTT
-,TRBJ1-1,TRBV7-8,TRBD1,CASSSLTGANTEAFF,TGTGCCAGCAGCTCCTTAACAGGGGCGAACACTGAAGCTTTCTTT
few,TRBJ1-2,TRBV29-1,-,CSVEDNSAGYTF,TGCAGCGTTGAAGATAACTCGGCTGGCTACACCTTC
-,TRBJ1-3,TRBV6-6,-,CASSSAGNTIYF,TGTGCCAGCAGTTCTGCTGGAAACACCATATATTTT
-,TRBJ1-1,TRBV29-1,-,CSVDRVPTEAFF,TGCAGCGTTGACAGGGTCCCCACTGAAGCTTTCTTT
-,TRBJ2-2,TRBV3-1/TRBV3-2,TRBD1,CASRRQGTNTGELFF,TGTGCCAGCAGGCGACAGGGGACGAACACCGGGGAGCTGTTTTTT
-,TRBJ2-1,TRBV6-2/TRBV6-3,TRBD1,CASSTGTGDYNEQFF,TGTGCCAGCAGTACCGGGACAGGGGATTACAATGAGCAGTTCTTC
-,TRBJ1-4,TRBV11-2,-,CASSLVLDGPEKLFF,TGTGCCAGCAGCTTAGTGTTAGATGGGCCTGAAAAACTGTTTTTT
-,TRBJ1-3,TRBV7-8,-,CASSLAGTTGNTIYF,TGTGCCAGCAGCTTAGCCGGGACAACTGGAAACACCATATATTTT
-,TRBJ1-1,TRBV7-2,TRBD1,CASSFGDRRNTEAFF,TGTGCCAGCAGCTTTGGGGACAGGAGGAACACTGAAGCTTTCTTT
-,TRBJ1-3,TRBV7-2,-,CASSSTGVSGNTIYF,TGTGCCAGCAGCTCAACAGGAGTCTCTGGAAACACCATATATTTT
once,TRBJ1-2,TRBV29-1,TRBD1,CSVRVTGSNYGYTF,TGCAGCGTGAGGGTGACAGGGTCCAACTATGGCTACACCTTC
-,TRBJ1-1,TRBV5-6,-,CASSLDLNTEAFF,TGTGCCAGCAGCTTGGATCTGAACACTGAAGCTTTCTTT
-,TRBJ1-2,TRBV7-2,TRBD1,CASSSDRVNYGYTF,TGTGCCAGCAGCTCGGACAGGGTTAACTATGGCTACACCTTC
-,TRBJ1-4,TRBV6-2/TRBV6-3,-,CASSSPGGGNEKLFF,TGTGCCAGCAGTTCCCCGGGGGGGGGAAATGAAAAACTGTTTTTT
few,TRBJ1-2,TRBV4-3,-,CASSQVVGRDNGYTF,TGCGCCAGCAGCCAAGTGGTGGGGAGGGATAATGGCTACACCTTC
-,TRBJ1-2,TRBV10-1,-,CASRATASGGGYTF,TGCGCCAGCAGGGCTACTGCATCGGGCGGGGGCTACACCTTC
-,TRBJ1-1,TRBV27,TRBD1,CASSLFPTGTNTEAFF,TGTGCCAGCAGTTTATTCCCGACAGGGACGAACACTGAAGCTTTCTTT
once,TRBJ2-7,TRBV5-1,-,CASSSSYEQYF,TGCGCCAGCAGCTCCAGCTACGAGCAGTACTTC
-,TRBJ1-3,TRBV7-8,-,CASSLAAQSSGNTIYF,TGTGCCAGCAGCTTAGCGGCACAATCCTCTGGAAACACCATATATTTT